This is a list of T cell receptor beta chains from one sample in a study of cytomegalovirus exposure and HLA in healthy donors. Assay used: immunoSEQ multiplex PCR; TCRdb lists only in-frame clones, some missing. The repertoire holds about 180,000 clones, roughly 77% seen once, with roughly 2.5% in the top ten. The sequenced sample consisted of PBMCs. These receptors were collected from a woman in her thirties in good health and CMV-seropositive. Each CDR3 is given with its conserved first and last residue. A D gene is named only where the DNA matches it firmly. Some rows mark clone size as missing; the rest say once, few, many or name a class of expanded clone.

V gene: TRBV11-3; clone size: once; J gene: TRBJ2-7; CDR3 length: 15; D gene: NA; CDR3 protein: CASSLATGSSYEQYF; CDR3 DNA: TGTGCCAGCAGCTTAGCGACAGGAAGCTCCTACGAGCAGTACTTC
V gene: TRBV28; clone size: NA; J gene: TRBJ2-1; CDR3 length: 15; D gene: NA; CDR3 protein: CASSSLQSSYNEQFF; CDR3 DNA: TGTGCCAGCAGTTCCCTACAGAGCTCCTACAATGAGCAGTTCTTC
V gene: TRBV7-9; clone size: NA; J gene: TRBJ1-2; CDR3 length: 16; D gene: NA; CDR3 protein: CASSPPLVDTAYGYTF; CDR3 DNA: TGTGCCAGCAGCCCTCCCTTGGTCGACACCGCCTATGGCTACACCTTC
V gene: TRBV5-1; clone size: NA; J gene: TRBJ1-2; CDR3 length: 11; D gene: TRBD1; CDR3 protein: CASSSGQGHTF; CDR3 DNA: TGCGCCAGCAGCTCAGGACAGGGCCACACCTTC
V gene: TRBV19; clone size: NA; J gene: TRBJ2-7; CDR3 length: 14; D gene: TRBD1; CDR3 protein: CASSIGTGGYEQYF; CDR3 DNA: TGTGCCAGTAGTATAGGGACAGGGGGCTACGAGCAGTACTTC
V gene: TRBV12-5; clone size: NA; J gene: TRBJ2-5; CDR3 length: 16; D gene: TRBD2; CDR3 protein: CASGPGSGGAWETQYF; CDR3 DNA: TGTGCTAGTGGTCCCGGCAGCGGGGGGGCCTGGGAGACCCAGTACTTC
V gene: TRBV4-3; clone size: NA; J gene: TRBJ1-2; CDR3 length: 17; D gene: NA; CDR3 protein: CASSHQFRDTRNYGYTF; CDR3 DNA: TGCGCCAGCAGCCACCAATTCCGGGACACGCGAAACTATGGCTACACCTTC
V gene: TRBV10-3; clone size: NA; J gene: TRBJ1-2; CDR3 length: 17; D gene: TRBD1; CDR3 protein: CAISVIVGQGSNYGYTF; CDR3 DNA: TGTGCCATCAGTGTCATAGTGGGACAGGGGTCGAACTATGGCTACACCTTC
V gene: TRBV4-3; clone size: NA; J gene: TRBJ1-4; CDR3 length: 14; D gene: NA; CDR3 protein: CASSQDRRGEKLFF; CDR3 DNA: TGCGCCAGCAGCCAAGATAGGAGGGGTGAAAAACTGTTTTTT
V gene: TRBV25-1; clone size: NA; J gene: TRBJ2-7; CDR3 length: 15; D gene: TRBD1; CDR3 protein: CASSLTGTGGGEQYF; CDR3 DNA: TGTGCCAGCAGTTTGACCGGGACAGGGGGCGGGGAGCAGTACTTC
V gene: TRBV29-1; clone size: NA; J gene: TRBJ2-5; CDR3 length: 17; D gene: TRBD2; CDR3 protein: CSVDGLGGGPGGETQYF; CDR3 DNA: TGCAGCGTTGATGGGTTGGGCGGGGGGCCCGGAGGAGAGACCCAGTACTTC
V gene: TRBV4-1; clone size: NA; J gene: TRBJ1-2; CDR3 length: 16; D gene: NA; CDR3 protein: CASSQDLPPSGYGYTF; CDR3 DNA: TGCGCCAGCAGCCAAGATCTTCCCCCGTCGGGGTATGGCTACACCTTC
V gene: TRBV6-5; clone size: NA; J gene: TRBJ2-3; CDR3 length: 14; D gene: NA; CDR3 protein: CASTLRAGTDTQYF; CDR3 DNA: TGTGCCAGCACCCTGAGGGCGGGCACAGATACGCAGTATTTT
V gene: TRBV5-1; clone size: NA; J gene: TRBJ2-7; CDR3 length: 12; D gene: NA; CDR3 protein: CASAGESYEQYF; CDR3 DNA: TGCGCCAGCGCCGGAGAGTCCTACGAGCAGTACTTC
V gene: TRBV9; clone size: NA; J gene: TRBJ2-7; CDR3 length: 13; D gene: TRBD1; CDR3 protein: CASSATGAYEQYF; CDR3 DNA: TGTGCCAGCAGCGCGACAGGGGCCTACGAGCAGTACTTC
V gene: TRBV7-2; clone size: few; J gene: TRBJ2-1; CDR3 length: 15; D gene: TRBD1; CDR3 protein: CASSFEGQGDNEQFF; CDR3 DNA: TGTGCCAGCAGCTTTGAGGGACAGGGGGACAATGAGCAGTTCTTC
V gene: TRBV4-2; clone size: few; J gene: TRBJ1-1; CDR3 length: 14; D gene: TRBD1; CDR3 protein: CASSRGQGDTEAFF; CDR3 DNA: TGTGCCAGCAGCCGGGGACAGGGGGACACTGAAGCTTTCTTT